A single sample is the source of the 25 T cell receptor beta chains below, sequenced in a study of identical twins. One entry per CDR3 protein, called by TCRdb with MiXCR from the 5' RACE reads. The sample has 200,000 to 250,000 distinct CDR3 sequences; around 8.1% are singletons. This sample was shared with a second study, whose subject was yellow fever vaccine responses in identical twins.

Sequencing was done on a sample of memory (CD45RO+) T cells sorted from blood. Source of these receptors: a woman aged 18-29 years in good health.

This clonotype was counted ten times or more. The chain couples TRBV5-1 to TRBJ1-6; D may be TRBD1 (6 bases). Germline CDR1 and CDR2: SGHRS and YFSETQ. Trimming left V 4 bases short and J 8 bases short, with 16 bases between. The CDR3 is 15 amino acids. The CDR3, as DNA: TGCGCCAGCAGCCCGGCAGGGGACAAGGATTCACCCCTCCACTTT. The encoded protein is CASSPAGDKDSPLHF. Filled out from reference TRBV5-1 and TRBJ1-6, the complete variable domain reads KAGVTQTPRYLIKTRGQQVTLSCSPISGHRSVSWYQQTPGQGLQFLFEYFSETQRNKGNFPGRFSGRQFSNSRSEMNVSTLELGDSALYLCASSPAGDKDSPLHFGNGTRLTVT.

V and J are TRBV4-3 and TRBJ2-7; D unclear. The V gene lost 0 bases and the J gene lost 3 bases, with 21 bases spanning the gap. CDR1 is LGHNA, CDR2 YSLEER, per germline. The CDR3 consists of 18 residues. CDR3 residues: CASSQDRNYRNEHYEQYF. CDR3 nucleotide sequence: TGCGCCAGCAGCCAAGATCGTAACTACCGGAACGAACACTACGAGCAGTACTTC.

In DNA form, the CDR3 reads TGTGCCAGCAGTTACGGGCAAGGAAGCTACAATGAGCAGTTCTTC. It is translated as CASSYGQGSYNEQFF. The genes are TRBV6-5 and TRBJ2-1; D gene ambiguous. V lost 2 bases to trimming and J lost 3 bases, with 11 bases between them. In germline, CDR1 is MNHEY, CDR2 SVGAGI. The CDR3 is made up of 15 amino acids.

This clonotype appeared many times. The chain carries TRBV10-3 and TRBJ2-7, with D uncertain. Trimming cost V 10 bases and J 6 bases, with 13 bases left between them. The germline CDR1 and CDR2 sequences are ENHRY and SYGVKD. CDR3 size: 11 residues. CDR3 DNA: TGTGCCACCATCGGTGCTACCGAGCAGTACTTC. It translates to CATIGATEQYF.

This clonotype was seen a few times. The CDR3 loop reads CASSLVAEAETQYF. For the CDR3, the DNA is TGTGCCAGCAGCTTGGTGGCAGAAGCAGAGACCCAGTACTTC. V and J are TRBV5-4 and TRBJ2-5, with D hard to call. Germline lookup yields CDR1 SGHNT and CDR2 YYREEE (reference sequence). Trimming shortened V by 0 bases and J by 4 bases, and 10 bases separated the two germline ends. The CDR3 runs 14 residues.

This clonotype was detected many times. The gene calls are TRBV2 and TRBJ2-3; D remains ambiguous. V gave up 6 bases and J gave up 4 bases, with 17 bases separating them. CDR3 length equals 15 residues. The germline V gene encodes CDR1 SNHLY and CDR2 FYNNEI. The CDR3 DNA is TGTGCCAGCAGGGGGTTCGTGGTCGGCGCAGATACGCAGTATTTT. Protein product: CASRGFVVGADTQYF. The variable domain in full, with the rest retrieved from reference TRBV2 and TRBJ2-3, is EPEVTQTPSHQVTQMGQEVILRCVPISNHLYFYWYRQILGQKVEFLVSFYNNEISEKSEIFDDQFSVERPDGSNFTLKIRSTKLEDSAMYFCASRGFVVGADTQYFGPGTRLTVL.

This clonotype was counted a few times. The rearrangement uses TRBV15 and TRBJ1-5; D perhaps matches TRBD1 (5 bases). Germline CDR1 is LNHNV and CDR2 is YYDKDF (reference sequence). The V end lost 1 base, the J end lost 0 bases, and 13 bases lay between the germline ends. The CDR3 has 17 amino acids. The CDR3 DNA reads as TGTGCCACCAGCAGAGGCCTAGGACAAATTAGCAATCAGCCCCAGCATTTT. This translates into CATSRGLGQISNQPQHF.

The V call is TRBV4-3, the J call TRBJ2-3; TRBD2 is a possible D gene (5 bases). The CDR3 spans 16 residues. V shed 2 bases and J shed 4 bases, with 16 bases lying between them. Germline CDR1 is LGHNA and CDR2 is YSLEER. The CDR3 DNA reads TGCGCCAGCAGCCAAAGCTCCCTACGTAGCGCAGATACGCAGTATTTT. This encodes CASSQSSLRSADTQYF.

This clonotype was seen more than once but under ten times. This chain uses TRBV23-1 with TRBJ2-5; 12 bases line up with TRBD2. TRBV23-1 falls under the ORF class, with uncertain function. V dropped 0 bases and J dropped 0; count of bases not matched to a gene: 2. The CDR3 loop spans 17 amino acids. The CDR3 loop reads CASSQSTSGGYQETQYF. CDR3 DNA: TGCGCCAGCAGTCAATCTACTAGCGGGGGGTACCAAGAGACCCAGTACTTC.

This clonotype has a count of ten or more. The gene calls are TRBV29-1 and TRBJ2-1, with D unresolved. Looked up from germline, CDR1 is SQVTM and CDR2 is ANQGSEA. The germline V and J ends were trimmed by 1 base and 7 bases, with 8 bases remaining between them. The CDR3 loop spans 12 amino acids. This CDR3 is CSVEVLENEQFF. Here the CDR3 DNA reads TGCAGCGTTGAAGTTTTAGAGAATGAGCAGTTCTTC.

This clonotype has at least ten counts. This sequence joins TRBV10-1 and TRBJ2-2, with 10 positions matching TRBD2. Germline CDR1 WNHNN, CDR2 SYGVQD (reference sequence). The CDR3 is 15 residues long. The J segment lost 6 bases and the V segment lost 3 bases, leaving 4 bases of the junction unmatched. CDR3 loop: CASSEGLADSGELFF. In DNA, the CDR3 is TGCGCCAGCAGTGAAGGACTAGCGGACTCCGGGGAGCTGTTTTTT.

This clonotype came up many times. This chain uses TRBV27 with TRBJ2-5; 7 bases line up with TRBD1. The CDR3 loop spans 16 amino acids. Germline V lookup: CDR1 MNHEY, CDR2 SMNVEV (reference sequence). The J segment lost 0 bases and the V segment lost 5 bases, leaving 9 bases of the junction unmatched. This chain's CDR3 is CASSPGYGQDQETQYF. The CDR3 region has the DNA TGTGCCAGCAGTCCGGGGTATGGACAGGACCAAGAGACCCAGTACTTC.

The CDR3 DNA reads TGTGCCAGCAGCCCAGACAGGGTGGCCAATGAGCAGTTCTTC. Protein product: CASSPDRVANEQFF. The V and J genes are TRBV11-3 and TRBJ2-1, with 7 bases that match TRBD1. The CDR3 loop spans 14 amino acids. Germline trimming cut 5 bases from V and 6 bases from J; bases unmatched to any gene: 7. The germline gives CDR1 SGHNT, CDR2 YENEEA.

The genes are TRBV11-2 and TRBJ1-3; 10 nucleotides agree with TRBD1. CDR1 is SGHAT and CDR2 is FQNNGV in the germline V gene. The CDR3 is 13 residues long. J gave up 9 bases and V 3 bases, and 2 bases lay outside the gene matches. Written as DNA, the CDR3 is TGTGCCAGCAGCTTGGGACAGGGGAGCACCATATATTTT. Protein sequence: CASSLGQGSTIYF.

Only a few counts were recorded for this clonotype. The rearrangement links TRBV7-2 to TRBJ1-1, with D unclear. Germline values: CDR1 SGHTA, CDR2 FQGNSA. CDR3 size: 16 residues. Trimming stripped 0 bases from V and 2 bases from J, with 13 bases between. The CDR3 region is CASSLALWGPNTEAFF. The DNA of the CDR3 is TGTGCCAGCAGCTTAGCGCTATGGGGTCCTAACACTGAAGCTTTCTTT. The whole variable domain, filled in from reference TRBV7-2 and TRBJ1-1, reads GAGVSQSPSNKVTEKGKDVELRCDPISGHTALYWYRQSLGQGLEFLIYFQGNSAPDKSGLPSDRFSAERTGGSVSTLTIQRTQQEDSAVYLCASSLALWGPNTEAFFGQGTRLTVV.

This clonotype was seen ten or more times. This chain uses TRBV20-1 with TRBJ2-7; D is perhaps TRBD1 (6 bases). V lost 4 bases and J lost 6, with 22 bases in between. This CDR3 region has 15 residues. Germline CDR1 DFQATT, CDR2 SNEGSKA (reference sequence). The CDR3 reads CSATHRAAPLGEQYF. In nucleotides, the CDR3 is TGCAGTGCTACCCACAGGGCGGCCCCTTTGGGCGAGCAGTACTTC.

There are many counts of this clonotype. This chain links TRBV12-3 or TRBV12-4 with TRBJ1-1, with no clear D. This CDR3 contains 13 residues. Trimming removed 6 bases from V and 1 base from J, with 9 bases in between. CDR3 in amino acids: CASRNTGNTEAFF. The CDR3 nucleotides are TGTGCCAGCAGAAATACCGGGAACACTGAAGCTTTCTTT.

This clonotype was counted only a few times. The chain joins TRBV9 to TRBJ1-1; D ambiguous. Germline assignment: CDR1 SGDLS and CDR2 YYNGEE. The CDR3 has 13 amino acids. The V end lost 5 bases, the J end lost 2 bases, and 10 bases lay between the germline ends. The CDR3 reads CASSSGFNTEAFF. The DNA for the CDR3 is TGTGCCAGCAGTTCCGGATTTAACACTGAAGCTTTCTTT. The full variable domain, completed using reference TRBV9 and TRBJ1-1, is DSGVTQTPKHLITATGQRVTLRCSPRSGDLSVYWYQQSLDQGLQFLIQYYNGEERAKGNILERFSAQQFPDLHSELNLSSLELGDSALYFCASSSGFNTEAFFGQGTRLTVV.

The chain employs TRBV5-1 and TRBJ1-4, with 8 bases aligning to TRBD1. Losses at the gene ends were 2 bases for V and 8 bases for J; bases not matched to a gene: 8. The germline V gene has CDR1 SGHRS and CDR2 YFSETQ. CDR3 length equals 15 residues. CDR3 sequence: CASSFSAGGHEKLFF. The CDR3 nucleotides are TGCGCCAGCAGCTTTTCGGCAGGGGGCCACGAAAAACTGTTTTTT.

The V gene is TRBV28, the J gene TRBJ2-7; D unclear. CDR3 length: 14 amino acids. V was shortened by 3 bases and J by 7 bases, with 16 bases between the two germline ends. Germline loops: CDR1 MDHEN, CDR2 SYDVKM. The CDR3 reads CASSFQEPLREQYF. CDR3 bases: TGTGCCAGCAGTTTCCAGGAGCCCTTGAGAGAGCAGTACTTC.

This clonotype was counted ten times or more. This chain links TRBV5-6 with TRBJ1-2; 11 nucleotides line up with TRBD1. Trimming at V came to 2 bases and at J to 1 base, leaving 1 base not matched to a gene. Germline-derived CDR1 and CDR2 are SGHDT and YYEEEE. The CDR3 loop spans 15 amino acids. CDR3 in amino acids: CASSLGTGGNYGYTF. The DNA of the CDR3 is TGTGCCAGCAGCTTAGGGACAGGGGGTAACTATGGCTACACCTTC.

This sequence joins TRBV7-6 and TRBJ2-5, with a possible D match to TRBD1 (6 bases). Germline CDR1 is SGHVS and CDR2 is FNYEAQ. This CDR3 has 14 residues. V dropped 4 bases and J dropped 4 bases, with 13 bases sitting between them. The DNA for the CDR3 is TGTGCCAGCAGCTCACAGGGAACAAGAGAGACCCAGTACTTC. This encodes CASSSQGTRETQYF.

This clonotype was observed at least ten times. This rearrangement joins TRBV29-1 to TRBJ2-1; 7 nucleotides align to TRBD2. CDR1 is SQVTM, CDR2 ANQGSEA, per germline. Germline trimming cut 3 bases from V and 1 base from J; bases unmatched to any gene: 3. The CDR3 extends over 14 amino acids. The CDR3, as DNA: TGCAGCGTTGATAACGGGGGGTCCTACAATGAGCAGTTCTTC. This codes for CSVDNGGSYNEQFF.

This clonotype was counted a few times. The J gene is TRBJ2-1, the V gene TRBV7-3, with 7 bases lining up with TRBD1. Trimming cost V 5 bases and J 10 bases; bases outside gene matches: 8. Germline-derived CDR1 and CDR2 are SGHTA and FQGTGA. The CDR3 runs to 13 residues. The CDR3, as DNA: TGTGCCAGCAGCATGTACAGGGGCGACGAGCAGTTCTTC. Its translation is CASSMYRGDEQFF.

This chain links TRBV7-6 with TRBJ1-3; no firm D call. The CDR3 loop spans 15 amino acids. Looked up from germline, CDR1 is SGHVS and CDR2 is FNYEAQ. The V end was cut by 1 base, the J end by 0 bases, with 7 bases between. CDR3 bases: TGTGCCAGCAGCTTAGTGGGCCCCTCTGGAAACACCATATATTTT. This encodes CASSLVGPSGNTIYF.